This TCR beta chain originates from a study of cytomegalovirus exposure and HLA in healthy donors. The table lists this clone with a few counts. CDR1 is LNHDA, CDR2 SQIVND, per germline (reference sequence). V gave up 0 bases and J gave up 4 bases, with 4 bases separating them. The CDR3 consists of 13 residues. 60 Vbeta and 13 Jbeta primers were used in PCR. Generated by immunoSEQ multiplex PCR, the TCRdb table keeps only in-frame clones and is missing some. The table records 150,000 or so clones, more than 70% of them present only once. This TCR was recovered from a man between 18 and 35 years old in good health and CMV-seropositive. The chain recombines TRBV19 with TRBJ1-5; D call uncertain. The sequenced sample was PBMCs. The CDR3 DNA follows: TGTGCCAGTAGTATAGAAGAGAATCAGCCCCAGCATTTT. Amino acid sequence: CASSIEENQPQHF.